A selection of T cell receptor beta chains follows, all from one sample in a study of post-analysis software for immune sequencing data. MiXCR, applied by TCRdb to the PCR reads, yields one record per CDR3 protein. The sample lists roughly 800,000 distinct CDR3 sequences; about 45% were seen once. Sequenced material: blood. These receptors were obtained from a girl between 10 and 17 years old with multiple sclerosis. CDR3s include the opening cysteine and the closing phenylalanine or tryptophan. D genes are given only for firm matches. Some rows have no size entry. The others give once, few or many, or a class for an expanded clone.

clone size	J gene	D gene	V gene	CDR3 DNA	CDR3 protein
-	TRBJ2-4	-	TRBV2	TGTGCCAGCAGTGAATTCGGACCCCTAGCCAAAAACATTCAGTACTTC	CASSEFGPLAKNIQYF
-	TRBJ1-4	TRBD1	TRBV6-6	TGTGCCAGCATCGAGGGACAGGGAGCGGCTAATGAAAAACTGTTTTTT	CASIEGQGAANEKLFF
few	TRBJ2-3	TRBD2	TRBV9	TGTGCCAGCGGTAGCGGGAGGGCCAGAGATACGCAGTATTTT	CASGSGRARDTQYF
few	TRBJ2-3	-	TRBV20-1	TGCAGTGCTGAATACAAGATCGGCACAGATACGCAGTATTTT	CSAEYKIGTDTQYF
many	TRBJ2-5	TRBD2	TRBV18	TGTGCCAGCAGCCCGGCGGGAGAAGAGACCCAGTACTTC	CASSPAGEETQYF
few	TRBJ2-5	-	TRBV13	TGTGCCAGCAGCCTTGGACAGTCAGAGACCCAGTACTTC	CASSLGQSETQYF
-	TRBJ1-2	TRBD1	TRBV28	TGTGCCAGCAGTTTCCAGGGGGCTCGTTATGGCTACACCTTC	CASSFQGARYGYTF
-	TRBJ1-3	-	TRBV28	TGTGCCAGCAGCCTAGGGGTGTCCTCTGGAAACACCATATATTTT	CASSLGVSSGNTIYF
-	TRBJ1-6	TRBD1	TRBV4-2	TGTGCCAGCAGCGGGACAGATAATTCACCCCTCCACTTT	CASSGTDNSPLHF
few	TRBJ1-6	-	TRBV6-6	TGTGCCGCCGGGGGGAGTTCACCCCTCCACTTT	CAAGGSSPLHF
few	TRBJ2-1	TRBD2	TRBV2	TGTGCCAGCAGAGCACTAGCGGGAGGGTCCTACAATGAGCAGTTCTTC	CASRALAGGSYNEQFF
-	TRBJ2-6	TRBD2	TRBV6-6	TGTGCCAGCTATTTGGGGAGGGAAGTGACTGGGGCCAACGTCCTGACTTTC	CASYLGREVTGANVLTF
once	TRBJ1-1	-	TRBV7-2	TGTGCCAGCAGCTTACTATCCAGGGGCGGGTTTAGGGACACTGAAGCTTTCTTT	CASSLLSRGGFRDTEAFF
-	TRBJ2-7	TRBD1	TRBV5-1	TGCGCCAGCAGCTTTGGACAGGGCCTTAACTACGAGCAGTACTTC	CASSFGQGLNYEQYF
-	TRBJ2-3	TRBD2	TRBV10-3	TGTGCCATCTCCCCGTCCAGGGAGGGCGGAAATACGCAGTATTTT	CAISPSREGGNTQYF
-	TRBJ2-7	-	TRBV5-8	TGTGCCAGCAGCCCCCTCTGGAGCTACGAGCAGTACTTC	CASSPLWSYEQYF
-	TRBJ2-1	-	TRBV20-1	TGCAGTGCTAGTTGGGGGCTAGCGGACCAGTACAATGAGCAGTTCTTC	CSASWGLADQYNEQFF
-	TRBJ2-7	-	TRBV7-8	TGTGCCAGCAGCCCCGCGGACGGGTCCTACGAGCAGTACTTC	CASSPADGSYEQYF
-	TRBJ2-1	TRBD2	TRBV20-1	TGCAGTGCTAGAGAAGGGGGACTAGCGGTTTACAATGAGCAGTTCTTC	CSAREGGLAVYNEQFF
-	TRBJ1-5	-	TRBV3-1	TGTGCCAGCAGCCCCCGGGGTGGCAATCGGCCCCAGCATTTT	CASSPRGGNRPQHF
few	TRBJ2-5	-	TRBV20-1	TGCAGTGCCTCCAGGGGCGTGCCTCTCCAAGAGACCCAGTACTTC	CSASRGVPLQETQYF
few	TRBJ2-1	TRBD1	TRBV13	TGTGCCAGCAGCTGGGGGACAGGGGAAGTCAATGAGCAGTTCTTC	CASSWGTGEVNEQFF
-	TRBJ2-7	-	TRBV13	TGTGCCAGCAGCACCGGGACATATCTACGAGGGCAGTACTTC	CASSTGTYLRGQYF
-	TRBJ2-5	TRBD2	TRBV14	TGTGCCAGCAGCCAAGATATGGGCGCGGGAGGGCCCCGAGAGACCCAGTACTTC	CASSQDMGAGGPRETQYF
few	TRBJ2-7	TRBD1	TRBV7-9	TGTGCCAGCAGCCGGAATACAGGGGGTTACGAGCAGTACTTC	CASSRNTGGYEQYF
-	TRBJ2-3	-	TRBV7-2	TGTGCCAGCAGCTCGATTACCACAGATACGCAGTATTTT	CASSSITTDTQYF